This entry concerns a single TCR beta chain. The data were taken from a study of shared T cell receptors in the human thymus. Germline-derived CDR1 and CDR2 are LGHNA and YSLEER. V lost 5 bases to trimming and J lost 4 bases, with 11 bases between them. The CDR3 is 13 residues long. Only in-frame clones appear in the TCRdb table, and some are missing; sequencing was by immunoSEQ multiplex PCR. This sample has under 700,000 clones, with approximately 80% found just once. The same specimen was also included in a second study, on human thymus T cells.

The receptor comes from a boy younger than two with a congenital heart defect. This chain links TRBV4-3 with TRBJ1-1, with D possibly being TRBD1 (6 bases). The specimen sequenced was thymocytes. CDR3 residues: CASSAGAGTEAFF. The CDR3 DNA is TGCGCCAGCAGCGCAGGGGCGGGCACTGAAGCTTTCTTT.